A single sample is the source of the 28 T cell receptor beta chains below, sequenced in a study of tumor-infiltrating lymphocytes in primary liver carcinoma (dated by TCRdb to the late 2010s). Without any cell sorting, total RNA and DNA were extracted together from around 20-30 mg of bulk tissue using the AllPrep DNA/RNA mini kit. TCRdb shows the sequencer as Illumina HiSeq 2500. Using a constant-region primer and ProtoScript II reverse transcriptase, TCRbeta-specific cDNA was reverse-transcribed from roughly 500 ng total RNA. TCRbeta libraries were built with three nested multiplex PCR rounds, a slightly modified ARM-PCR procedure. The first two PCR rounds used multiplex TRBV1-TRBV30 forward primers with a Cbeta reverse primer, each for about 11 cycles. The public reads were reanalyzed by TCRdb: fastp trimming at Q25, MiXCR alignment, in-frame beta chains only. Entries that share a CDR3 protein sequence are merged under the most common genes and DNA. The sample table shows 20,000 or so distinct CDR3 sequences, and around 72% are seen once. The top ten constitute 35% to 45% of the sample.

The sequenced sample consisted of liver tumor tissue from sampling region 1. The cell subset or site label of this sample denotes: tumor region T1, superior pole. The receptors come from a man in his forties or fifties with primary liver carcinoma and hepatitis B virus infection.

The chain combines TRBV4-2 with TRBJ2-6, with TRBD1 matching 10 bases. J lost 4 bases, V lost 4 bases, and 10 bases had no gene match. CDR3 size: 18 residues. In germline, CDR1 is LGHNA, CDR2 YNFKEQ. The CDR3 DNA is TGTGCCAGCAGCCGTGAGACAGGGGGCTTTACCGGGGCCAACGTCCTGACTTTC. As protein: CASSRETGGFTGANVLTF.

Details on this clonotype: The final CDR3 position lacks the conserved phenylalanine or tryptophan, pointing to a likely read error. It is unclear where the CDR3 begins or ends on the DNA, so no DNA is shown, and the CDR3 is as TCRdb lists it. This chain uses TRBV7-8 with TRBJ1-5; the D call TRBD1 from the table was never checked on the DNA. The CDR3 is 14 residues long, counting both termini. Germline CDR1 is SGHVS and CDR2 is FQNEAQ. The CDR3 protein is CASSDRNSNQPKHS.

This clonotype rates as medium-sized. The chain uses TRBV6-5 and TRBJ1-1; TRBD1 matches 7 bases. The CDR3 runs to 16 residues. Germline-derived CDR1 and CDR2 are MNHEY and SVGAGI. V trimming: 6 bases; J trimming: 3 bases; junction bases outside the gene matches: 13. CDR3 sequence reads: CASRQRQGWGDTEAFF. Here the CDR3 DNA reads TGTGCCAGCAGACAAAGACAGGGATGGGGGGACACTGAAGCTTTCTTT.

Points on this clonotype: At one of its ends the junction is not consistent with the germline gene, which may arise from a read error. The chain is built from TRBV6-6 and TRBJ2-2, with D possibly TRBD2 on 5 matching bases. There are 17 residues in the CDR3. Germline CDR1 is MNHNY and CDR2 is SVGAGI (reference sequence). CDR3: CASTPRCWVTDKREMFF. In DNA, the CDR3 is TGTGCCAGCACCCCAAGATGTTGGGTCACGGATAAGAGGGAGATGTTTTTT.

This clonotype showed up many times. CDR3 in DNA: TGTGCCACCAGTGATTTGAAGGACCCCCGAATTCAAGAGACCCAGTACTTC. Protein: CATSDLKDPRIQETQYF. The V and J genes are TRBV24-1 and TRBJ2-5; D remains unclear. The V gene's germline CDR1 is KGHDR and CDR2 SFDVKD. Trimming stripped 0 bases from V and 2 bases from J, with 15 bases between. This CDR3 has 17 residues.

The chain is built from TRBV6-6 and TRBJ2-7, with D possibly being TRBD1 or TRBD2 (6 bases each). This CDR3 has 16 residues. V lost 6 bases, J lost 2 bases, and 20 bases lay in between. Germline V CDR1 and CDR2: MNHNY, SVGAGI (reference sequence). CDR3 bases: TGTGCCAGCAGCTACCTAGGAAGGGGGGTTACCTACGAGCAGTACTTC. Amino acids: CASSYLGRGVTYEQYF.

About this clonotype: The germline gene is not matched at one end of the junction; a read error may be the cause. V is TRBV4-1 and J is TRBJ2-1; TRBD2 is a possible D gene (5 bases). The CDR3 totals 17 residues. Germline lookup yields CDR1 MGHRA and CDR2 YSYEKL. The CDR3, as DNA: TGCACCAGCAACCAAGGGCTAGCTGAAAGCTCCTACAATGAGCAGCTCTTC. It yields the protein CTSNQGLAESSYNEQLF.

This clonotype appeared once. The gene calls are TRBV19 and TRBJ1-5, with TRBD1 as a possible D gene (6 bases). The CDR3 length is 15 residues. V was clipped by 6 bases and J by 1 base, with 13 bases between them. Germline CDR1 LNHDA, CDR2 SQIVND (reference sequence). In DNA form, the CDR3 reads TGTGCCAGTAGAGCAGGGGACGGGAGCAATCAGCCCCAGCATTTT. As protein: CASRAGDGSNQPQHF. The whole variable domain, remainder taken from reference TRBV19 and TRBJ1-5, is DGGITQSPKYLFRKEGQNVTLSCEQNLNHDAMYWYRQDPGQGLRLIYYSQIVNDFQKGDIAEGYSVSREKKESFPLTVTSAQKNPTAFYLCASRAGDGSNQPQHFGDGTRLSIL.

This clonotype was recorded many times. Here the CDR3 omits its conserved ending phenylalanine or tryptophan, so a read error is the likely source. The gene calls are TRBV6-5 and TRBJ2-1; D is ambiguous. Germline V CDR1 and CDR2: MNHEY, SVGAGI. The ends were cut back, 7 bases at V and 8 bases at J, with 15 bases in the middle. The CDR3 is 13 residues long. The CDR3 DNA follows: TGTGCCAGCACACGGCCCTCTATAGATGAGCAGTTCCTC. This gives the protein CASTRPSIDEQFL.

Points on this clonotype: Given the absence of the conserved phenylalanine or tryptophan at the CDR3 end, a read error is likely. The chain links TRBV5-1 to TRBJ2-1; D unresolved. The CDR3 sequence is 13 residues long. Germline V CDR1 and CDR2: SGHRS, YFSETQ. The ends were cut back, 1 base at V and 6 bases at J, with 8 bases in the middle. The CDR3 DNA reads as TGCGCCAGCAGCTTGATGGCTTTCAATGAGCAGTTCTCC. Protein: CASSLMAFNEQFS.

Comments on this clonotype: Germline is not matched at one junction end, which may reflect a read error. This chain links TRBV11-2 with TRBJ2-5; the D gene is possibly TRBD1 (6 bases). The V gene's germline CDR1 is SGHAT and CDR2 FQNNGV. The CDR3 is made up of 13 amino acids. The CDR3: CACSQTGQGTQYF. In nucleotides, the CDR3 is TGTGCCTGCAGCCAGACAGGACAAGGGACCCAGTACTTC.

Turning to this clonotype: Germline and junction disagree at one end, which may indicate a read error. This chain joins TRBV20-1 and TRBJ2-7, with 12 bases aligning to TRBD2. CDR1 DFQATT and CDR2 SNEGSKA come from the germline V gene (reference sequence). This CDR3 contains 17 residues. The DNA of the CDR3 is TGCAGTGCGCGAAGGACAACCAGGACTAGCGGGAACTACGGGCAGTACTTC. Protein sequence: CSARRTTRTSGNYGQYF.

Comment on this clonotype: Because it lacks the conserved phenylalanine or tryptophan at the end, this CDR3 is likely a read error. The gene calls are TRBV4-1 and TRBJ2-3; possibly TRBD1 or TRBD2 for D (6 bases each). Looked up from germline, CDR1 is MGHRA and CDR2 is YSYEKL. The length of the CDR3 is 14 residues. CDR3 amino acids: CASSQVTRGDTQYI. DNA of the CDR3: TGCGCCAGCAGCCAAGTCACAAGGGGGGATACACAGTATATT.

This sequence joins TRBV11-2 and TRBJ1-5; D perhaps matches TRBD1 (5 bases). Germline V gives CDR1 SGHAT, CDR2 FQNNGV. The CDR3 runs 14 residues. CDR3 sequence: CTSSLMGLGQPQHF. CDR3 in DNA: TGTACTAGCAGCTTAATGGGGCTCGGTCAGCCCCAGCATTTT.

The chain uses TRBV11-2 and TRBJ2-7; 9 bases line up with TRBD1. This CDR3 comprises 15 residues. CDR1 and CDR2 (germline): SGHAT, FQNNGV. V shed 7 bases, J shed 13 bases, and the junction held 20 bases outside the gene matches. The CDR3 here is CASNQGTGRTYVQYF. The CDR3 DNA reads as TGTGCCAGCAACCAAGGGACAGGGAGAACCTACGTGCAATACTTC.

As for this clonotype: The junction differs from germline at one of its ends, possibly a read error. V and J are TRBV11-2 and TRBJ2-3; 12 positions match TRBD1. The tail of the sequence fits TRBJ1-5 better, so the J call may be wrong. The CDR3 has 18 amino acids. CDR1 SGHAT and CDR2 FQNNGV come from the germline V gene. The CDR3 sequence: CVSSLVGGTGGKTDMQHF. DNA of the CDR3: TGTGTCAGCAGCTTAGTCGGTGGGACAGGGGGCAAAACAGATATGCAGCATTTT.

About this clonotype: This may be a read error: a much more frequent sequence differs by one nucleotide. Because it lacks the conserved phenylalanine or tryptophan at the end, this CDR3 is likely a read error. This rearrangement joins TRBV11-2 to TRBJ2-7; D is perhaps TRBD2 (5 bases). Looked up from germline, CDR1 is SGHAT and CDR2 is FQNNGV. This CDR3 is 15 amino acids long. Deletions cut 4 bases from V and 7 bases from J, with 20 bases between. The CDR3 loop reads CASSSPSGSFREQYL. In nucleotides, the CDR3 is TGTGCCAGCAGCTCCCCCTCGGGGAGCTTCCGGGAGCAGTACTTA.

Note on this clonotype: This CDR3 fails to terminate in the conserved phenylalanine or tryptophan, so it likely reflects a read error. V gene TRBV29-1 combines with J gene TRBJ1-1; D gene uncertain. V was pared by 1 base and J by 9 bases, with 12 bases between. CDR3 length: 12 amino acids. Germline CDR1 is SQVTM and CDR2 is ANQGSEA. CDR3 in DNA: TGCAGCGTTGAAGGGGAAACATATCAAGCTTTCCTT. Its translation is CSVEGETYQAFL.

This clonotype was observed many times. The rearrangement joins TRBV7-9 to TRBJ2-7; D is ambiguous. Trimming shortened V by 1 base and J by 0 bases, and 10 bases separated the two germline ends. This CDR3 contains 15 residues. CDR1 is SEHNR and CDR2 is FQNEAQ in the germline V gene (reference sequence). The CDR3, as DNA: TGTGCCAGCAGCTTAGTAGGTAGCAGCTCCTACGAGCAGTACTTC. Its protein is CASSLVGSSSYEQYF.

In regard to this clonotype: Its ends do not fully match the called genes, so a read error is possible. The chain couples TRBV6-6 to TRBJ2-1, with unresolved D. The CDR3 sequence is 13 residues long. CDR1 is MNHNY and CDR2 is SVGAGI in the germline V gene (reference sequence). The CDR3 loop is CAGSAQGNNEQIF. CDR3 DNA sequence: TGTGCTGGCAGTGCGCAAGGTAACAATGAGCAGATCTTC.

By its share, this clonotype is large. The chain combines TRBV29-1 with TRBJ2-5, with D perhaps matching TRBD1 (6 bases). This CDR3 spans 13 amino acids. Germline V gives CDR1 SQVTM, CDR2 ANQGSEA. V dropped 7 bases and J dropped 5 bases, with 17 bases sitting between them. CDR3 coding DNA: TGCAGCGGACTCACCCAGGGGATGGAGACCCAGTACTTC. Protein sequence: CSGLTQGMETQYF.

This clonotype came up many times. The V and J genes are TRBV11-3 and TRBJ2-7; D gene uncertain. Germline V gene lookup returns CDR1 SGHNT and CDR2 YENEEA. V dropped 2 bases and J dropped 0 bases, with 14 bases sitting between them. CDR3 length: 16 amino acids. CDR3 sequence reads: CASSLTLVRPSYEQYF. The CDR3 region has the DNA TGTGCCAGCAGCTTAACCCTGGTGAGGCCCTCCTACGAGCAGTACTTC.

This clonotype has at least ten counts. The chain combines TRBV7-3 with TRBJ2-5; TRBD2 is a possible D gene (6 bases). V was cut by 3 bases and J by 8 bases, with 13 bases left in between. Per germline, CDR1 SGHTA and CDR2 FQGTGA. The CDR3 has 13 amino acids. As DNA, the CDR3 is TGTGCCAGCAGCTTTAATGACGGGAGAACCCAGTACTTC. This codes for CASSFNDGRTQYF.

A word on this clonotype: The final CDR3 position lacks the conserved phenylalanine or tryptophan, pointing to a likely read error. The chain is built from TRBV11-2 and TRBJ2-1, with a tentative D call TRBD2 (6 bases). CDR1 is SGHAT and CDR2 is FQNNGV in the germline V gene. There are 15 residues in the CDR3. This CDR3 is CASSIEGGSIGEQFI. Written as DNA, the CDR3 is TGTGCCAGCAGCATAGAGGGAGGAAGTATCGGTGAGCAGTTCATC.

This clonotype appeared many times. The DNA of the CDR3 is TGTGCCACCTCAAGCGAGGCACGGTACAATGAGCAGTTCTTC. This translates into CATSSEARYNEQFF. The rearrangement joins TRBV24-1 to TRBJ2-1; D ambiguous. Germline V CDR1 and CDR2: KGHDR, SFDVKD. V dropped 9 bases and J dropped 4 bases, with 15 bases sitting between them. The CDR3 is 14 residues long.

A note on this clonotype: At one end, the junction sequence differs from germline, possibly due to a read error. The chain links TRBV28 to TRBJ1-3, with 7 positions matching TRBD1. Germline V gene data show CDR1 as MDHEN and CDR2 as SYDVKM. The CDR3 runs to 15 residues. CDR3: CTSSPPTGWGNAIYF. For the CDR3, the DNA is TGTACCAGCAGTCCCCCGACAGGGTGGGGAAACGCCATATATTTT.

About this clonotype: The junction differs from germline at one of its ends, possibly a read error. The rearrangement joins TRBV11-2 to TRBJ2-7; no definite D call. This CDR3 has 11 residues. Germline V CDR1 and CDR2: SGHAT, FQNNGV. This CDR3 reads CANSSGPYQYF. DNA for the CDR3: TGTGCCAACAGCTCCGGACCATACCAGTACTTC.

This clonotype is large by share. CDR3 nucleotide sequence: TGTGCCAGCAGCTTAGGAGCTAACTATGGCTACACCTTC. This gives the protein CASSLGANYGYTF. The V call is TRBV11-2, the J call TRBJ1-2; no firm D call. This CDR3 has 13 residues. V dropped 1 base and J dropped 0 bases, with 3 bases sitting between them. Germline-derived CDR1 and CDR2 are SGHAT and FQNNGV. Variable domain in full (rest from reference TRBV11-2 and TRBJ1-2): EAGVAQSPRYKIIEKRQSVAFWCNPISGHATLYWYQQILGQGPKLLIQFQNNGVVDDSQLPKDRFSAERLKGVDSTLKIQPAKLEDSAVYLCASSLGANYGYTFGSGTRLTVV.